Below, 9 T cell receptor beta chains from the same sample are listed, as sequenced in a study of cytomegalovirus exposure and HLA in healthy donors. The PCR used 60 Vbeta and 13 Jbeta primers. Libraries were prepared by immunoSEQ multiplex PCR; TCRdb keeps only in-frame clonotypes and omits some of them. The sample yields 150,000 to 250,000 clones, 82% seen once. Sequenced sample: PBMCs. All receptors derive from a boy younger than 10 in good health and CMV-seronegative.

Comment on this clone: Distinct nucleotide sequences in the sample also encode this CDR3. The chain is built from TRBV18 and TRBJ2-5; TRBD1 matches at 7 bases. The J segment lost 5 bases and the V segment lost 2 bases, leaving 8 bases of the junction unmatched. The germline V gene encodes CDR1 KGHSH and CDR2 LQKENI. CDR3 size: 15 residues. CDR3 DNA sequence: TGTGCCAGCTCACCAAGAGCAGGGGGTCAGGAGACCCAGTACTTC. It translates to CASSPRAGGQETQYF.

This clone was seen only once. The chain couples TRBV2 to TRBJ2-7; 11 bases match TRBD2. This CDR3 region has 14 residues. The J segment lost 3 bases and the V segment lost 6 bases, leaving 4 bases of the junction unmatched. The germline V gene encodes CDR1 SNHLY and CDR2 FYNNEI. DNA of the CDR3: TGTGCCAGCAGATTAGCGGGGGGGGACTACGAGCAGTACTTC. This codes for CASRLAGGDYEQYF.

CDR3 sequence (DNA): TGCGCCAGCAGCCAAGAACAACTGACAGGGTCGAGCTACGAGCAGTACTTC. As protein: CASSQEQLTGSSYEQYF. The chain joins TRBV4-3 to TRBJ2-7; 7 nucleotides line up with TRBD1. This CDR3 contains 17 residues. Germline loops: CDR1 LGHNA, CDR2 YSLEER. Trimming took 0 bases from V and 3 from J; bases not matched to a gene: 11.

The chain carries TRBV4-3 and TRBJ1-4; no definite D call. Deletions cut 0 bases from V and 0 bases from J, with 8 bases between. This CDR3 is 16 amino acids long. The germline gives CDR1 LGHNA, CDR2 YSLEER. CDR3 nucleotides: TGCGCCAGCAGCCAAGACAGAATTGCAACTAATGAAAAACTGTTTTTT. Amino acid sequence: CASSQDRIATNEKLFF.

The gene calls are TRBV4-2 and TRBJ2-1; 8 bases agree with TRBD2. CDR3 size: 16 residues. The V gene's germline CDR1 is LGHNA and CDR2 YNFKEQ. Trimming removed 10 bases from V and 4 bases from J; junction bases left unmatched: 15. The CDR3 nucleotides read TGTGCCACCGGCACGTCATCGGGGACTAGATACAATGAGCAGTTCTTC. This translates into CATGTSSGTRYNEQFF.

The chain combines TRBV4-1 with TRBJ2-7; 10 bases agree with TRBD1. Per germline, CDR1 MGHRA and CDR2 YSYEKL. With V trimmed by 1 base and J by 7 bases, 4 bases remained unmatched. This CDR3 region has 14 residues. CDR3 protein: CASSQGGQGPEQYF. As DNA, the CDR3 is TGCGCCAGCAGCCAAGGGGGACAGGGGCCAGAGCAGTACTTC.

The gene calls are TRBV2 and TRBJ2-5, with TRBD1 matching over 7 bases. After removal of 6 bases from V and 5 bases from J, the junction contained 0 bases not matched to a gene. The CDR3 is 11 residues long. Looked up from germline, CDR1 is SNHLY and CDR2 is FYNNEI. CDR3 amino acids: CASRQGETQYF. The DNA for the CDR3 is TGTGCCAGCAGACAGGGGGAGACCCAGTACTTC.

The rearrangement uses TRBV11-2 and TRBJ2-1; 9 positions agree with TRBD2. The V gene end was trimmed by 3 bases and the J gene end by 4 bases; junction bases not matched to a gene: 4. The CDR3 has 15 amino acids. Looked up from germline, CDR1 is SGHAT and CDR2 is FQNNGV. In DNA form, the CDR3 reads TGTGCCAGCAGCTTCGGCGGGGGGGTATACAATGAGCAGTTCTTC. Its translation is CASSFGGGVYNEQFF. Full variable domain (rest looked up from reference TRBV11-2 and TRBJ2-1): EAGVAQSPRYKIIEKRQSVAFWCNPISGHATLYWYQQILGQGPKLLIQFQNNGVVDDSQLPKDRFSAERLKGVDSTLKIQPAKLEDSAVYLCASSFGGGVYNEQFFGPGTRLTVL.

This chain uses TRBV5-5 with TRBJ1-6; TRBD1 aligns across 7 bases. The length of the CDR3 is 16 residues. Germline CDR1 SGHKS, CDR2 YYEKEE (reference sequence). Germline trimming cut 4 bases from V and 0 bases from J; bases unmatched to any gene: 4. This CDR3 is CASSPDRSSYNSPLHF. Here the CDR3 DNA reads TGTGCCAGCAGCCCGGACAGGAGCTCCTATAATTCACCCCTCCACTTT.